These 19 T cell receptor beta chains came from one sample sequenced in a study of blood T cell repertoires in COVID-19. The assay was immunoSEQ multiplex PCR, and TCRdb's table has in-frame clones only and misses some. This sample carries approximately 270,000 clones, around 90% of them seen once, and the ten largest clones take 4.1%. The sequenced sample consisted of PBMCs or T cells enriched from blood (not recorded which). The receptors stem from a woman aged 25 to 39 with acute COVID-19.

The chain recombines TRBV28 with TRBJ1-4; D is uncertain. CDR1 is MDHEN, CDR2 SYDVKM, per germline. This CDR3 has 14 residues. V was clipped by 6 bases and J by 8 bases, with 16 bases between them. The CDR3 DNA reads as TGTGCCAGCAGCACTACGTTAGACGCCGAAAAACTGTTTTTT. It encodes CASSTTLDAEKLFF.

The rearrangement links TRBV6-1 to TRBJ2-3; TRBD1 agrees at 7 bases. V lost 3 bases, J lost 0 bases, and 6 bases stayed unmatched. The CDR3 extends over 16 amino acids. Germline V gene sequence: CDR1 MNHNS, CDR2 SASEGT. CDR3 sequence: CASSDLTGSSTDTQYF. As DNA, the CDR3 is TGTGCCAGCAGTGACCTGACAGGGTCCAGCACAGATACGCAGTATTTT.

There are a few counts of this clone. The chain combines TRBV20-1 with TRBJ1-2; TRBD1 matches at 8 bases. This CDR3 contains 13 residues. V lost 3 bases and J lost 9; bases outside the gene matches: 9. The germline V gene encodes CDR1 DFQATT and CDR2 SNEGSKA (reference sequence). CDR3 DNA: TGCAGTGCTAGTGAACCAGGGGGCGCACGCTACACCTTC. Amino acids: CSASEPGGARYTF.

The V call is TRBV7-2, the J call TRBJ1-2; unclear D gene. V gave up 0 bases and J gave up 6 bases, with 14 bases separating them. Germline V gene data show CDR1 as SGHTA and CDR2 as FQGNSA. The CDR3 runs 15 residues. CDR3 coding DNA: TGTGCCAGCAGCTTAGCGCAATTTTCTGAGGATGGCTACACCTTC. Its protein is CASSLAQFSEDGYTF. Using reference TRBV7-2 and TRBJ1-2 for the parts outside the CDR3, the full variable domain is GAGVSQSPSNKVTEKGKDVELRCDPISGHTALYWYRQSLGQGLEFLIYFQGNSAPDKSGLPSDRFSAERTGGSVSTLTIQRTQQEDSAVYLCASSLAQFSEDGYTFGSGTRLTVV.

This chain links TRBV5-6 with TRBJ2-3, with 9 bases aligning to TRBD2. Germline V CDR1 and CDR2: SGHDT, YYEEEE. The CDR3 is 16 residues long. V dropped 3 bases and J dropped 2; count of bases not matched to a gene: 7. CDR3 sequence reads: CASSSPLAGSTDTQYF. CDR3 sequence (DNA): TGTGCCAGCAGCTCCCCCCTAGCGGGGTCCACAGATACGCAGTATTTT.

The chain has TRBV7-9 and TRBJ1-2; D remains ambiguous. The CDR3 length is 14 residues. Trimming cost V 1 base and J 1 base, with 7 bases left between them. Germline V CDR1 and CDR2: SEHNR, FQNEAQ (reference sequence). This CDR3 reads CASSLVSSNYGYTF. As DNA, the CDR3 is TGTGCCAGCAGCTTAGTTAGCAGTAACTATGGCTACACCTTC.

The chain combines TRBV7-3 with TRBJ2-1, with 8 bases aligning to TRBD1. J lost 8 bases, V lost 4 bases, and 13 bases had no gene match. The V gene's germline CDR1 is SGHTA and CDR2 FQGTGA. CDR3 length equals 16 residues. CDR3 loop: CASSSTRTGSSDEQFF. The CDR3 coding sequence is TGTGCCAGCAGCTCGACCAGGACAGGGTCCTCGGATGAGCAGTTCTTC.

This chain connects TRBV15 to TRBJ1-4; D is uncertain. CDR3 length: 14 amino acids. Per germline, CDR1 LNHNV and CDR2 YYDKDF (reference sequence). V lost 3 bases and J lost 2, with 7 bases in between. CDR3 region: CATSSDTTNEKLFF. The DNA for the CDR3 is TGTGCCACCAGCAGCGACACCACTAATGAAAAACTGTTTTTT.

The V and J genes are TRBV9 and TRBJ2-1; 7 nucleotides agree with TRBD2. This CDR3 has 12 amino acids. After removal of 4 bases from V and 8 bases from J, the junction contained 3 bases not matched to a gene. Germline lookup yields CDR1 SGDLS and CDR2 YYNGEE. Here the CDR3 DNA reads TGTGCCAGCAGCCCCCGGGAGGATGAGCAGTTCTTC. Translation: CASSPREDEQFF.

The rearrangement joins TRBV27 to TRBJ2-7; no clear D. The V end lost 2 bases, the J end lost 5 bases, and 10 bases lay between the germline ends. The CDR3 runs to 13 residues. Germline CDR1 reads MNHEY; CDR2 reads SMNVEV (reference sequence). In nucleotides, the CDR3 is TGTGCCAGCAGTTTAGGTCAGTACCACGAGCAGTACTTC. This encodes CASSLGQYHEQYF.

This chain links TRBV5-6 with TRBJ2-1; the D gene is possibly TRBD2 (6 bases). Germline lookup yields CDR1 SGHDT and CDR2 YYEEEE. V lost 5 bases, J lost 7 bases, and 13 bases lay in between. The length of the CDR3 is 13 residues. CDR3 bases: TGTGCCAGCAGTGAGGCTAGCGAAAATGAGCAGTTCTTC. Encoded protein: CASSEASENEQFF.

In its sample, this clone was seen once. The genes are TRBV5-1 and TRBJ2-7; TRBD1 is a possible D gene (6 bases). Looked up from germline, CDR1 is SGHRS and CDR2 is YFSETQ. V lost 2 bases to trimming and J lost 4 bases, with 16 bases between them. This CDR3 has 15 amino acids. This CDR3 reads CASSFNFQGSYEQYF. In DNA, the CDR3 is TGCGCCAGCAGCTTCAATTTCCAGGGGAGTTACGAGCAGTACTTC.

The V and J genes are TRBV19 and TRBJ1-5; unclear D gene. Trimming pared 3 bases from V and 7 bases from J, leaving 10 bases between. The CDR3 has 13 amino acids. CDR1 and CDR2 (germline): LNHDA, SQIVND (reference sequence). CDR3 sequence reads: CASSMNFRQPQHF. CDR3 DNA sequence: TGTGCCAGTAGTATGAACTTCCGGCAGCCCCAGCATTTT.

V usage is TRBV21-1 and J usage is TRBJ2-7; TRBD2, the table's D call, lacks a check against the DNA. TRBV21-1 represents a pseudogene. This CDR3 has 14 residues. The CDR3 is CASSFSGGRYEQYF. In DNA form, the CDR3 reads TGTGCCAGCAGCTTCTCCGGGGGAAGGTACGAGCAGTACTTC.

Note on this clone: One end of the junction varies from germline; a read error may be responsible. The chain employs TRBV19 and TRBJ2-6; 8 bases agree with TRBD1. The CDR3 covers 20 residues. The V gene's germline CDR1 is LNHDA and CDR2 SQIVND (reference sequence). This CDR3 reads CASNIEGAGGLSSGANVLTF. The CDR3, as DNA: TGTGCCAGTAATATAGAGGGGGCAGGGGGCCTGAGCTCTGGGGCCAACGTCCTGACTTTC.

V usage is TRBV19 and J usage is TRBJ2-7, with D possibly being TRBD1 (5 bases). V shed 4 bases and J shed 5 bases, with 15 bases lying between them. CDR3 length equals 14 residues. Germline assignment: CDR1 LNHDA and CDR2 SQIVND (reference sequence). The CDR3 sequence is CASSTGRDIDEQYF. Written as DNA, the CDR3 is TGTGCCAGTAGTACGGGCAGGGATATCGACGAGCAGTACTTC.

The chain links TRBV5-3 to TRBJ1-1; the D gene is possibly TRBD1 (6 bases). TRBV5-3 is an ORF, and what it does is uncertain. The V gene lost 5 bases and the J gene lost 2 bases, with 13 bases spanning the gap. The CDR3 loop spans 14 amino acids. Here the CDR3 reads CARSSDRSNTEAFF. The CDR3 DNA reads TGTGCCAGAAGTTCGGACAGATCAAACACTGAAGCTTTCTTT.

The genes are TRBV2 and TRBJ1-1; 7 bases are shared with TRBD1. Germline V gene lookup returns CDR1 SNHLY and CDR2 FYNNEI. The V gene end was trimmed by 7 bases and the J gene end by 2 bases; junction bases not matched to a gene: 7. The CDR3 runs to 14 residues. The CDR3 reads CASNSQGTNTEAFF. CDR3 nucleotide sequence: TGTGCCAGCAACTCACAGGGGACCAACACTGAAGCTTTCTTT. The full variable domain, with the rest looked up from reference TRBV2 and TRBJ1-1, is EPEVTQTPSHQVTQMGQEVILRCVPISNHLYFYWYRQILGQKVEFLVSFYNNEISEKSEIFDDQFSVERPDGSNFTLKIRSTKLEDSAMYFCASNSQGTNTEAFFGQGTRLTVV.

The CDR3 sequence is CASSNSAEEAFF. CDR3 nucleotides: TGTGCCAGCAGCAACTCCGCCGAGGAAGCTTTCTTT. V gene TRBV6-5 combines with J gene TRBJ1-1, with D unresolved. The V and J ends lost 6 bases and 8 bases respectively, with 13 bases between them. The length of the CDR3 is 12 residues. The germline gives CDR1 MNHEY, CDR2 SVGAGI.